A single sample gave rise to the 13 T cell receptor beta chains below, sequenced in a study of prognosis after radiotherapy for stage I lung cancer. TCR beta CDR3 was amplified from genomic DNA by two-round multiplex PCR. The first round of PCR was done with primers that matched each TRBV and TRBJ gene. TCRdb reprocessed the multiplex PCR reads with MiXCR, giving one entry per CDR3 protein. This table has some 36,000 distinct CDR3 sequences, roughly 25% appearing once. The material sequenced was PBMCs, taken before or after stereotactic body radiation therapy (not recorded which). Receptor source: a donor of 50 years or more with non-small cell lung cancer.

This clonotype has a count of ten or more. The genes are TRBV19 and TRBJ1-5; no definite D call. Germline V CDR1 and CDR2: LNHDA, SQIVND (reference sequence). Between the trimmed V and J ends, which lost 5 bases and 6 bases, there was a span of 11 bases. CDR3 length equals 13 residues. The CDR3 nucleotides are TGTGCCAGTAGTGAGGCCTCGGGTCAGCCCCAGCATTTT. This sequence encodes CASSEASGQPQHF.

This clonotype was counted between two and nine times. One base away lies a much larger clone, so this may be a sequencing read error. The J gene is TRBJ1-5, the V gene TRBV6-2 or TRBV6-3; tentative D call: TRBD1 (5 bases). CDR1 is MNHEY and CDR2 is SVGEGT in the germline V gene. V was trimmed by 7 bases and J by 3 bases, leaving 7 bases between them. The CDR3 extends over 12 amino acids. The DNA of the CDR3 is TGTGCCAGCACTGGGGCCAATCAGCCCCAGCATTTT. This sequence encodes CASTGANQPQHF.

This clonotype was seen ten or more times. The chain couples TRBV14 to TRBJ2-3; 7 positions agree with TRBD2. V trimming: 4 bases; J trimming: 6 bases; junction bases outside the gene matches: 10. Germline CDR1 and CDR2: SGHDN and FVKESK. The CDR3 loop spans 15 amino acids. CDR3: CASSRRLAAPDTQYF. Written as DNA, the CDR3 is TGTGCCAGCAGCCGCCGACTAGCAGCCCCGGATACGCAGTATTTT.

This clonotype showed up many times. The chain combines TRBV12-3 or TRBV12-4 with TRBJ2-3; TRBD1 or TRBD2 may be the D gene (7 bases each). This CDR3 is built from 18 residues. The ends were cut back, 6 bases at V and 3 bases at J, with 25 bases in the middle. The DNA for the CDR3 is TGTGCCAGCAGAATAGCCCGAAGGGGGCGGGGGAAAACAGATACGCAGTATTTT. Translating it yields CASRIARRGRGKTDTQYF.

At least ten counts were recorded for this clonotype. The rearrangement uses TRBV7-8 and TRBJ2-4; D is unclear. V dropped 3 bases and J dropped 1 base, with 4 bases sitting between them. Germline V gene sequence: CDR1 SGHVS, CDR2 FQNEAQ. This CDR3 region has 13 residues. The CDR3 spells CASSLGAKNIQYF. CDR3 coding DNA: TGTGCCAGCAGCTTGGGGGCCAAAAACATTCAGTACTTC.

A word on this clonotype: A much larger clone is a single base away; this may be a read error. CDR3 coding DNA: TGTGCCACCACACAAGGGGATGAGCAGTACTTC. Translation gives CATTQGDEQYF. The chain couples TRBV6-5 to TRBJ2-7; possible D gene TRBD1, 5 bases. Germline V CDR1 and CDR2: MNHEY, SVGAGI. The V end was cut by 10 bases, the J end by 7 bases, with 14 bases between. The CDR3 is made up of 11 amino acids.

For this clonotype: A far larger clone differs by one base, so this is likely a read error. The chain carries TRBV28 and TRBJ1-4, with a tentative D call TRBD1 (5 bases). The end of the DNA is better explained by TRBJ1-6, so the J call may be wrong. In germline, CDR1 is MDHEN, CDR2 SYDVKM. The CDR3 is 14 residues long. Here the CDR3 reads CASSLRCTGPPLHF. The DNA of the CDR3 is TGTGCCAGCAGTTTGAGGTGTACGGGACCACCCCTCCACTTT.

There are many counts of this clonotype. The V gene is TRBV19, the J gene TRBJ1-5; TRBD1 matches at 7 bases. This CDR3 is 16 amino acids long. The V and J ends lost 2 bases and 4 bases, in that order; junction bases with no gene match: 8. Germline assignment: CDR1 LNHDA and CDR2 SQIVND (reference sequence). The CDR3 DNA reads TGTGCCAGTAGTATACAGGCGGTACAGGGGAATCAGCCCCAGCATTTT. Protein: CASSIQAVQGNQPQHF.

This clonotype was seen repeatedly, ten times or more. Its ends do not fully match the called genes, so a read error is possible. The gene calls are TRBV7-9 and TRBJ1-2, with D possibly TRBD1 on 6 matching bases. The germline CDR1 and CDR2 sequences are SEHNR and FQNEAQ (reference sequence). This CDR3 is 12 amino acids long. In DNA, the CDR3 is TGTGCCAGCAGCCGAGCACAGGGATCGCAAATCTTC. Its protein product is CASSRAQGSQIF. Together with reference TRBV7-9 and TRBJ1-2, the CDR3 gives the full variable domain: DTGVSQNPRHKITKRGQNVTFRCDPISEHNRLYWYRQTLGQGPEFLTYFQNEAQLEKSRLLSDRFSAERPKGSFSTLEIQRTEQGDSAMYLCASSRAQGSQIFGSGTRLTVV.

The table lists this clonotype with a few counts. The V and J genes are TRBV3-1 and TRBJ1-1; D might be TRBD1 (5 bases). The CDR3 totals 21 residues. Deletions cut 0 bases from V and 1 base from J, with 27 bases between. Looked up from germline, CDR1 is LGHDT and CDR2 is YNNKEL (reference sequence). The CDR3 sequence: CASSQDSRIGRTRRQNTEAFF. The CDR3 nucleotides read TGTGCCAGCAGCCAAGATTCGCGCATCGGAAGGACAAGGCGACAGAACACTGAAGCTTTCTTT.

About this clonotype: A far larger clone is one base from this, pointing to a likely read error. V and J are TRBV7-8 and TRBJ2-1, with D maybe TRBD2 (6 bases). Trimming took 3 bases from V and 7 from J, leaving 13 bases between them. This CDR3 is 14 amino acids long. In germline, CDR1 is SGHVS, CDR2 FQNEAQ. The CDR3 sequence: CASSFWGLGNEQFF. DNA of the CDR3: TGTGCCAGCAGCTTTTGGGGACTGGGTAATGAGCAGTTCTTC.

The sample holds many counts of this clonotype. The rearrangement joins TRBV5-1 to TRBJ2-7; 7 nucleotides agree with TRBD1. Germline loops: CDR1 SGHRS, CDR2 YFSETQ. This CDR3 is built from 14 residues. Unmatched junction bases numbered 14, after V lost 5 bases and J lost 9 bases. CDR3 loop: CASRTGTAIDWQYF. In DNA form, the CDR3 reads TGCGCCAGCAGAACCGGGACAGCGATCGACTGGCAGTACTTC.

The CDR3 region is CASSPDRAGTGELFF. CDR3 bases: TGCGCCAGCAGCCCGGACAGGGCGGGCACCGGGGAGCTGTTTTTT. V is TRBV5-1 and J is TRBJ2-2, with 8 bases lining up with TRBD1. The CDR3 length is 15 residues. V was pared by 4 bases and J by 4 bases, with 6 bases of the junction left unmatched. Germline-derived CDR1 and CDR2 are SGHRS and YFSETQ.